These 8 T cell receptor beta chains came from one sample sequenced in a study of identical twins. In TCRdb, the 5' RACE reads were re-called with MiXCR into one record per CDR3 protein. The table shows 1.5 million or so distinct CDR3 sequences, with 32% occurring only once. Sequences were obtained from cord blood. Source of these receptors: a newborn girl in good health.

This chain connects TRBV18 to TRBJ2-1; D is uncertain. Germline V gene sequence: CDR1 KGHSH, CDR2 LQKENI. Deletions cut 3 bases from V and 4 bases from J, with 10 bases between. This CDR3 region has 14 residues. This CDR3 is CASSPRAQYNEQFF. As DNA, the CDR3 is TGTGCCAGCTCACCCCGGGCCCAGTACAATGAGCAGTTCTTC. Together with reference TRBV18 and TRBJ2-1, the CDR3 gives the full variable domain: NAGVMQNPRHLVRRRGQEARLRCSPMKGHSHVYWYRQLPEEGLKFMVYLQKENIIDESGMPKERFSAEFPKEGPSILRIQQVVRGDSAAYFCASSPRAQYNEQFFGPGTRLTVL.

This clonotype appeared many times. The chain couples TRBV4-2 to TRBJ2-3; weak D call: TRBD2 (6 bases). The CDR3 contains 17 residues. From germline, CDR1 is LGHNA and CDR2 YNFKEQ. Trimming removed 0 bases at V and 2 bases at J, with 15 bases between. The CDR3 here is CASSQEVERAPTDTQYF. In DNA form, the CDR3 reads TGTGCCAGCAGCCAAGAGGTCGAGCGGGCACCCACAGATACGCAGTATTTT.

This chain connects TRBV2 to TRBJ1-6; 7 positions agree with TRBD1. CDR1 SNHLY and CDR2 FYNNEI come from the germline V gene. Trimming at V came to 4 bases and at J to 0 bases, leaving 3 bases not matched to a gene. The CDR3 extends over 16 amino acids. The CDR3 reads CASSADRSSYNSPLHF. DNA of the CDR3: TGTGCCAGCAGTGCGGACAGGAGCTCCTATAATTCACCCCTCCACTTT. Full variable domain (remainder filled in from reference TRBV2 and TRBJ1-6): EPEVTQTPSHQVTQMGQEVILRCVPISNHLYFYWYRQILGQKVEFLVSFYNNEISEKSEIFDDQFSVERPDGSNFTLKIRSTKLEDSAMYFCASSADRSSYNSPLHFGNGTRLTVT.

Notes on this clonotype: A junction end diverges from the germline sequence, so it may reflect a read error. The chain combines TRBV24-1 with TRBJ2-3, with TRBD2 matching 10 bases. The CDR3 is 17 amino acids. CDR1 KGHDR and CDR2 SFDVKD come from the germline V gene. CDR3 region: CATSDLHPSGRTDTLYF. CDR3 sequence (DNA): TGTGCCACCAGTGATTTGCATCCTAGCGGGAGAACAGATACGCTGTATTTT.

Concerning this clonotype: Lacking the conserved final phenylalanine or tryptophan, this CDR3 likely reflects a read error. V and J are TRBV28 and TRBJ1-6, with D unresolved. V was trimmed by 6 bases and J by 6 bases, leaving 9 bases between them. The CDR3 totals 13 residues. Germline V CDR1 and CDR2: MDHEN, SYDVKM. The CDR3 loop is CASRRSANSPLHL. CDR3 sequence (DNA): TGTGCCAGCAGACGGTCGGCTAATTCACCCCTCCACCTT.

Regarding this clonotype: A single base separates this from a much larger clone, so it may be a read error. V and J are TRBV4-2 and TRBJ1-2, with D perhaps TRBD1 (6 bases). V shed 4 bases and J shed 10 bases, with 16 bases lying between them. CDR1 is LGHNA and CDR2 is YNFKEQ in the germline V gene. CDR3 size: 13 residues. The CDR3 is CASSLAGGADYTF. In DNA, the CDR3 is TGTGCCAGCAGCCTGGCTGGGGGCGCTGACTACACCTTC.

The chain has TRBV28 and TRBJ2-7; 7 bases fit TRBD1. This CDR3 contains 15 residues. CDR1 and CDR2 from the germline V gene are MDHEN and SYDVKM. J was trimmed by 4 bases and V by 5 bases; bases with no gene match: 11. The CDR3 DNA follows: TGTGCCAGCAGTCCCGGGACAGTACTTACTTACGAGCAGTACTTC. The encoded protein is CASSPGTVLTYEQYF. Supplemented by reference TRBV28 and TRBJ2-7, the full variable domain reads DVKVTQSSRYLVKRTGEKVFLECVQDMDHENMFWYRQDPGLGLRLIYFSYDVKMKEKGDIPEGYSVSREKKERFSLILESASTNQTSMYLCASSPGTVLTYEQYFGPGTRLTVT.

The V call is TRBV29-1, the J call TRBJ2-5; D is unclear. V lost 4 bases to trimming and J lost 5 bases, with 8 bases between them. Looked up from germline, CDR1 is SQVTM and CDR2 is ANQGSEA. This CDR3 is 11 amino acids long. DNA for the CDR3: TGCAGCGTTGTAATTGCCGAGACCCAGTACTTC. Translation gives CSVVIAETQYF.